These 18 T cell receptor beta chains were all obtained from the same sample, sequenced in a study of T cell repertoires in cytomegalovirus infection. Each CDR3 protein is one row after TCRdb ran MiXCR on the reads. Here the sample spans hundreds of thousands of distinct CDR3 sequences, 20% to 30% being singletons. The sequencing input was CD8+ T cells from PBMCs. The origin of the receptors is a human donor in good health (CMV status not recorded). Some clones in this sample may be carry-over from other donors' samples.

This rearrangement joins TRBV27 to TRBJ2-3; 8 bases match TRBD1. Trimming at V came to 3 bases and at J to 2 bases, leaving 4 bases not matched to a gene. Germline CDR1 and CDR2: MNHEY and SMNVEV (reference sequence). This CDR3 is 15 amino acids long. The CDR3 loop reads CASSFRGPPTDTQYF. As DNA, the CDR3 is TGTGCCAGCAGTTTCAGGGGGCCCCCCACAGATACGCAGTATTTT.

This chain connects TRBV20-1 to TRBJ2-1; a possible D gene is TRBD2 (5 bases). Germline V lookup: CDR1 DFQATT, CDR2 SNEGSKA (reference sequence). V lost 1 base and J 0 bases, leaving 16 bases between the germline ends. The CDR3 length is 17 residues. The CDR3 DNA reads TGCAGTGCTAGAGGGCTGGGGAGCAGGAGCTCCTACAATGAGCAGTTCTTC. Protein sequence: CSARGLGSRSSYNEQFF.

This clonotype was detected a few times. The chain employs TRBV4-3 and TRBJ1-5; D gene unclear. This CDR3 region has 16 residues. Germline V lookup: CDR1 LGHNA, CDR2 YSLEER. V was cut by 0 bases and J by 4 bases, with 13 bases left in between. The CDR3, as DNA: TGCGCCAGCAGCCAAGATTGGTCCCGATCTAATCAGCCCCAGCATTTT. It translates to CASSQDWSRSNQPQHF.

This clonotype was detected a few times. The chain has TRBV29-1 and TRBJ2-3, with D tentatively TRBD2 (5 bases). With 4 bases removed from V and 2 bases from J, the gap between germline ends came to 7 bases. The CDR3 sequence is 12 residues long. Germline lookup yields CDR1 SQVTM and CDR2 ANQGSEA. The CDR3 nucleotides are TGCAGCGTTGCGGGGTACACAGATACGCAGTATTTT. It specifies CSVAGYTDTQYF.

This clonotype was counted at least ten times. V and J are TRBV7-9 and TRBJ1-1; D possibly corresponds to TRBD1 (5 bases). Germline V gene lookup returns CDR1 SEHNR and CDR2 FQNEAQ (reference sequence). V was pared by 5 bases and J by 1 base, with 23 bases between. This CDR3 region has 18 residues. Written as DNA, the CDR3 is TGTGCCAGCAGCCAAAGTCAAAGAATAGTTGGACAGAACACTGAAGCTTTCTTT. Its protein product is CASSQSQRIVGQNTEAFF.

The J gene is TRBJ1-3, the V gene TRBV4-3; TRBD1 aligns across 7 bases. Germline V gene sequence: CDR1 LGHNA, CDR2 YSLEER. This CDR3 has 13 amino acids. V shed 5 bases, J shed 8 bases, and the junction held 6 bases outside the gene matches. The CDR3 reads CASSTTGSDTIYF. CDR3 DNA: TGCGCCAGCAGCACGACAGGGAGTGACACCATATATTTT.

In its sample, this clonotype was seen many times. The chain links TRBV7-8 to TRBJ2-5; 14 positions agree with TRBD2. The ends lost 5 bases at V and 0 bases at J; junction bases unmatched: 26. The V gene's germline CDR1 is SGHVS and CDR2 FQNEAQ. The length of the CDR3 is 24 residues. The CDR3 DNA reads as TGTGCCAGCAGCCTCCCCCCAGGGACTAGCGGGGGTTCGTTAGGACGTGGGGACCAAGAGACCCAGTACTTC. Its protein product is CASSLPPGTSGGSLGRGDQETQYF.

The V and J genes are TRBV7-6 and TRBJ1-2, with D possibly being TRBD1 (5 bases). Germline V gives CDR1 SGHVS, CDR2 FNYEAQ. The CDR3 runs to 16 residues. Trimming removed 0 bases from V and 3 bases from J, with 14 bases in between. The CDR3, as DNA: TGTGCCAGCAGCTTAGCAGGGGTACCAGGCGACTATGGCTACACCTTC. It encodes CASSLAGVPGDYGYTF.

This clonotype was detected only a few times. The CDR3 DNA sequence: TGTGCCAGCAGCCTCATACAGGGAGGTTCGATGGATGAGCAGTTCTTC. Translation gives CASSLIQGGSMDEQFF. The chain carries TRBV7-6 and TRBJ2-1, with D perhaps given as TRBD1 or TRBD2 (6 bases each). From germline, CDR1 is SGHVS and CDR2 FNYEAQ. V was trimmed by 5 bases and J by 8 bases, leaving 22 bases between them. The CDR3 covers 16 residues.

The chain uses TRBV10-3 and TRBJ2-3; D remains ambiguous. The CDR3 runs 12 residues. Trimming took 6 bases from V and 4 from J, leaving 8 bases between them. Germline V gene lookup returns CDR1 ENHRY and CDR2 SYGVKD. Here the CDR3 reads CAIRVRSDTQYF. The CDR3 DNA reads TGTGCCATCAGGGTCCGATCAGATACGCAGTATTTT.

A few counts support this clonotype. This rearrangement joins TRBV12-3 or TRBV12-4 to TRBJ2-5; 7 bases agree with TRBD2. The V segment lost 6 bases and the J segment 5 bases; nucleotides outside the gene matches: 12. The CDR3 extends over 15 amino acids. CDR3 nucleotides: TGTGCCAGCAGCTCTAGTTGGAGGGGAGGGGAGACCCAGTACTTC. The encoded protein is CASSSSWRGGETQYF.

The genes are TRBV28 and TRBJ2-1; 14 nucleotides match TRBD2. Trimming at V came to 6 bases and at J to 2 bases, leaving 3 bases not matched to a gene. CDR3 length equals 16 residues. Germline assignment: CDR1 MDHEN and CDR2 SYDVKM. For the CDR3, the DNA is TGTGCCAGCAGGACTAGCGGGGGGGCAACCTACAATGAGCAGTTCTTC. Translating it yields CASRTSGGATYNEQFF.

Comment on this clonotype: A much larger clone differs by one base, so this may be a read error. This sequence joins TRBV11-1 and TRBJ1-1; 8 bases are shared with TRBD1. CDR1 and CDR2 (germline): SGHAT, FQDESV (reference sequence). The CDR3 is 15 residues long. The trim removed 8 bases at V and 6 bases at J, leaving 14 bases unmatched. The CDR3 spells CASCDWTGTVAEAFF. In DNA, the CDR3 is TGTGCCAGCTGCGATTGGACAGGGACAGTGGCTGAAGCTTTCTTT.

The CDR3 DNA sequence: TGTGCCAGCAGCTCAACCGGGACTAGCGGGGGGTTGGAGCAGTTCTTC. Protein product: CASSSTGTSGGLEQFF. V usage is TRBV3-1 and J usage is TRBJ2-1; 15 bases fit TRBD2. The CDR3 covers 16 residues. Losses at the gene ends were 5 bases for V and 10 bases for J; bases not matched to a gene: 9. Germline V gene data show CDR1 as LGHDT and CDR2 as YNNKEL (reference sequence).

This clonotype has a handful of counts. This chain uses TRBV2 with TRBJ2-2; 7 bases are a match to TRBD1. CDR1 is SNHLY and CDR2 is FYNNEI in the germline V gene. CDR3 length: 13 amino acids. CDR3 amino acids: CAGGSANTGELFF. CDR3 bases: TGTGCAGGGGGCAGCGCGAACACCGGGGAGCTGTTTTTT.

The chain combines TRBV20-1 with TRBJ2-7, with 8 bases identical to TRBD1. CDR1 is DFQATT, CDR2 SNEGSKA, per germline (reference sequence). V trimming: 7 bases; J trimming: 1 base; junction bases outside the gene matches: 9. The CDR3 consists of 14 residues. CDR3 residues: CSVWAGTGSYEQYF. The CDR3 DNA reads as TGCAGTGTGTGGGCCGGGACAGGATCCTACGAGCAGTACTTC.

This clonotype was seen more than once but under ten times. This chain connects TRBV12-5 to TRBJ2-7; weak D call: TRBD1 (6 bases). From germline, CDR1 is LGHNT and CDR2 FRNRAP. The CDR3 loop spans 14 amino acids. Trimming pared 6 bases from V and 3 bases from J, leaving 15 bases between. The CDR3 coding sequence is TGTGCTAGTGGCTTGTCCGGGACACACTACGAGCAGTACTTC. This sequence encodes CASGLSGTHYEQYF.

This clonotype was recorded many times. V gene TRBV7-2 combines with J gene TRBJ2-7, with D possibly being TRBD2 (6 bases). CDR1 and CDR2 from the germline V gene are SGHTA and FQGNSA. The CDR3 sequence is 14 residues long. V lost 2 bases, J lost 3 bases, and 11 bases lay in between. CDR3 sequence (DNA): TGTGCCAGCAGCTTAAGCACTAGCAGCTACGAGCAGTACTTC. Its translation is CASSLSTSSYEQYF.